This T cell receptor beta chain was found in a study of CD8 T cells in ankylosing spondylitis (dated by TCRdb to 2016 to 2017). About the study as a whole: T cell receptor beta repertoires were profiled in healthy donors and ankylosing spondylitis patients so that disease-linked TCR variants could be found. Peripheral blood was sampled, and synovial fluid was also collected from ankylosing spondylitis patients. The whole study cohort included over 85 healthy donors and 25 ankylosing spondylitis patients.

This clonotype was detected only a few times. Its specific antigen is unknown. Base qualities are not recorded, but no much larger clone differs from it by a single base. CDR3 length: 14 amino acids, cysteine to phenylalanine. The sequence is cut down to CDR3 DNA, 42 bases in frame from base 1. The germline V gene encodes CDR1 SGHTA and CDR2 FQGNSA. V is shortened by 4 bases, J by 4 bases, and the region joining them spans 11 bases. The data were produced on an Illumina HiSeq 2500. Quantitative 5'-RACE with molecular barcodes was the method used to prepare the TCR beta libraries. From the authors' description of their analysis: A new computational method, built on a probabilistic model of VDJ rearrangement, was used to identify disease-linked TCR variants. Clones were called with MiXCR by TCRdb after fastp trimmed the public reads at Q25, and only in-frame beta chains were retained. Identical CDR3 protein sequences are pooled into one entry, listed with their most common genes and DNA. For this entry, the V and J calls and clone size follow TCRdb and not the study's own pipeline. This sample gives fewer than 250,000 distinct CDR3 sequences in total; roughly a third of them show up just once. Clones ranked in the top ten supply about 4.2% of the sample.

Beyond this particular receptor, the publication reports: A CD8+ phenotype was shown by the disease-linked clones, which were found at relatively low frequencies in peripheral blood. According to the report, matched synovial fluid samples from ankylosing spondylitis patients were significantly enriched for the disease-linked clones. Some of the motif variants had been reported before in the synovial fluid and blood of reactive arthritis patients, a finding that suggests common disease-initiation mechanisms. Blood from ankylosing spondylitis patients appeared to be characterized by a TCR beta motif made up of several highly homologous amino acid variants.

The source material was blood, either unsorted or a sorted T cell fraction (not recorded which). The receptor was isolated from a male donor with ankylosing spondylitis or in good health (not recorded which). The rearranged segments are TRBV7-2 and TRBJ1-5; a weak D assignment points to TRBD1 (6 bases agree). DNA sequence: TGTGCCAGCAGCTCACCTACAGGGAATCAGCCCCAGCATTTT. It translates as CASSSPTGNQPQHF.